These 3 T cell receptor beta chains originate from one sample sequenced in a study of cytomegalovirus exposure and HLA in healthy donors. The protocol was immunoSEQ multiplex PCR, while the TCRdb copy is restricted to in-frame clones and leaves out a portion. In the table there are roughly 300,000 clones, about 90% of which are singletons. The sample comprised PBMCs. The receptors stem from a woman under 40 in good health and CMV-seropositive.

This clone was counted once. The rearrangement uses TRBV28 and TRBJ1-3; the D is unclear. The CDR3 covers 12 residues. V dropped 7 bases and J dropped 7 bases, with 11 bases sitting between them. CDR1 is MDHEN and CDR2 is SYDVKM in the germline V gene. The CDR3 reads CASTGIRNTIYF. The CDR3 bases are TGTGCCAGCACTGGGATACGGAACACCATATATTTT.

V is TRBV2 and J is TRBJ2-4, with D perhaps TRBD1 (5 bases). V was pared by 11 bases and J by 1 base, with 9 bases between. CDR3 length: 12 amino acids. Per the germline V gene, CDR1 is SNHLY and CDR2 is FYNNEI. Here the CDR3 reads CAYKGAKNIQYF. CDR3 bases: TGTGCCTATAAGGGGGCCAAAAACATTCAGTACTTC.

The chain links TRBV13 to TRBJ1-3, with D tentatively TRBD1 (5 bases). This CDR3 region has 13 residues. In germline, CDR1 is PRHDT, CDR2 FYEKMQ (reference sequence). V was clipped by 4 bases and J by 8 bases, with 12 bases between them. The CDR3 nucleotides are TGTGCCAGCAGCTCGGGACCGGCAGACACCATATATTTT. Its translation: CASSSGPADTIYF.